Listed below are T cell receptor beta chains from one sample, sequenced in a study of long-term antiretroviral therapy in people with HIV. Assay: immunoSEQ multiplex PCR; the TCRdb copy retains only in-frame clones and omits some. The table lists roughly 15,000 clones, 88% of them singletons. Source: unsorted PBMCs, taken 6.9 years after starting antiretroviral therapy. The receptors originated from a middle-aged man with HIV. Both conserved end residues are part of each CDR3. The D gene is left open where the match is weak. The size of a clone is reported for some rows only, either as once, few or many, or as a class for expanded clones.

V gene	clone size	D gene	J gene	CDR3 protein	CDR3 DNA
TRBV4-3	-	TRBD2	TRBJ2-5	CASSQELTSGRAGEETQYF	TGCGCCAGCAGCCAAGAACTGACTAGCGGGAGGGCCGGGGAAGAGACCCAGTACTTC
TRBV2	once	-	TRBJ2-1	CASREQGREQFF	TGTGCCAGCAGGGAACAGGGCCGGGAGCAGTTCTTC
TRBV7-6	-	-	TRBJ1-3	CASSSAGNTIYF	TGTGCCAGCAGCTCAGCCGGAAACACCATATATTTT
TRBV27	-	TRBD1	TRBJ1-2	CASSLTGGYGYTF	TGTGCCAGCAGTTTGACAGGGGGTTATGGCTACACCTTC
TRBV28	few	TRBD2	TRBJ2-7	CASSHPDRRTSGSSADEQYF	TGTGCCAGCAGTCATCCTGACAGAAGGACTAGCGGGAGTAGCGCCGACGAGCAGTACTTC
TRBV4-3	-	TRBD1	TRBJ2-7	CASNQESSGGWEQYF	TGCGCCAGCAACCAAGAATCGTCAGGGGGTTGGGAGCAGTACTTC
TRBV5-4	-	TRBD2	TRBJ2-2	CASSFTSGRSGELFF	TGTGCCAGCAGCTTTACTAGCGGGAGGTCCGGGGAGCTGTTTTTT
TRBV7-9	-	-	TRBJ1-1	CASSRGGVNTEAFF	TGTGCCAGCAGCCGTGGGGGGGTAAACACTGAAGCTTTCTTT
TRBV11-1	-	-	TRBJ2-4	CASSLDYVGDTHIQYF	TGTGCCAGCAGCTTAGATTACGTTGGGGACACCCACATTCAGTACTTC
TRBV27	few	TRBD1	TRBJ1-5	CASSPRTGLNQPQHF	TGTGCCAGCAGTCCACGGACAGGCCTCAATCAGCCCCAGCATTTT
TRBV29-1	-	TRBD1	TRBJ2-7	CSADRGGEQYF	TGCAGCGCCGACAGGGGTGGGGAGCAGTACTTC
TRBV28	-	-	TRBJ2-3	CASTEGGSTDTQYF	TGTGCCAGCACCGAGGGCGGGAGCACAGATACGCAGTATTTT
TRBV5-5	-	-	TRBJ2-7	CASSLEGYEQYF	TGTGCCAGCAGCTTGGAGGGATACGAGCAGTACTTC
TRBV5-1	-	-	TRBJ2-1	CASSLVDNYNEQFF	TGCGCCAGCAGCTTGGTTGACAATTACAATGAGCAGTTCTTC
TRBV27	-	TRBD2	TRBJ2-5	CASSLLSGEETQYF	TGTGCCAGCAGTTTATTAAGCGGGGAAGAGACCCAGTACTTC
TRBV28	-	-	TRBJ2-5	CASSSQETQYF	TGTGCCAGCAGCAGCCAAGAGACCCAGTACTTC
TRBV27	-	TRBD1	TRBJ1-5	CASSPLGTGFRQPQHF	TGTGCCAGCAGTCCCCTTGGGACAGGGTTTCGTCAGCCCCAGCATTTT
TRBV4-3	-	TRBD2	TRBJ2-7	CASSQGQTSLAYEQYF	TGCGCCAGCAGCCAAGGACAGACTAGCCTAGCCTACGAGCAGTACTTC
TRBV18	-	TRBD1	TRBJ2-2	CASSSGTGNTGELFF	TGTGCCAGCTCATCCGGGACAGGGAACACCGGGGAGCTGTTTTTT
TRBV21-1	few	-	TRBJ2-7	CASSLQQGSHYEQYF	TGTGCCAGCAGCTTGCAACAGGGGTCCCATTACGAGCAGTACTTC
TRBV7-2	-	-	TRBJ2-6	CASSSRSGANVLTF	TGTGCCAGCAGCTCCCGCTCTGGGGCCAACGTCCTGACTTTC
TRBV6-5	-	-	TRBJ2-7	CASSSTGLVSSYEQYF	TGTGCCAGCAGTTCCACGGGACTGGTAAGCTCCTACGAGCAGTACTTC
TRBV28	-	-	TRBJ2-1	CASSLVGGYNEQFF	TGTGCCAGCAGTTTAGTGGGGGGTTACAATGAGCAGTTCTTC
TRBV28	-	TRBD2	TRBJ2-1	CASSLTPLGLGVNEQFF	TGTGCCAGCAGTTTGACCCCCTTGGGACTAGGTGTCAATGAGCAGTTCTTC
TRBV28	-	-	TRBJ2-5	CASSLETQYF	TGTGCCAGCAGTCTGGAGACCCAGTACTTC
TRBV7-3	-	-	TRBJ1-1	CASSLTGNTEAFF	TGTGCCAGCAGCTTGACGGGGAACACTGAAGCTTTCTTT
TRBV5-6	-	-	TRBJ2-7	CASLKDTYEQYF	TGTGCCAGCCTAAAGGACACCTACGAGCAGTACTTC
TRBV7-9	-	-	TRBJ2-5	CASSLTIHRETQYF	TGTGCCAGCAGCTTAACTATTCACAGGGAGACCCAGTACTTC
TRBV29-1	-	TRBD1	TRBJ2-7	CSVQGAQSYEQYF	TGCAGCGTACAGGGGGCCCAATCCTACGAGCAGTACTTC
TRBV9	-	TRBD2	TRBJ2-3	CASSQRVAGNTDTQYF	TGTGCCAGCAGCCAGCGGGTAGCGGGAAACACAGATACGCAGTATTTT
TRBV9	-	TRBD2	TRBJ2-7	CASSVGAGVGYEQYF	TGTGCCAGCAGCGTAGGAGCGGGAGTTGGCTACGAGCAGTACTTC
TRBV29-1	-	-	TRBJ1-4	CSAQMTSVNEKLFF	TGCAGCGCCCAAATGACATCCGTAAATGAAAAACTGTTTTTT
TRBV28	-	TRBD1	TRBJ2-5	CASSASGTGIRQETQYF	TGTGCCAGCAGTGCATCCGGGACAGGGATCCGCCAAGAGACCCAGTACTTC
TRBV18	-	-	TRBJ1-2	CASSPGIYGYTF	TGTGCCAGCTCACCGGGGATTTATGGCTACACCTTC
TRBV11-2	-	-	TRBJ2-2	CASSSPPPGRELFF	TGTGCCAGCAGCTCCCCTCCCCCTGGCCGGGAGCTGTTTTTT
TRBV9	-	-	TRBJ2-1	CASSVRDNRYNEQFF	TGTGCCAGCAGCGTACGGGACAATAGGTACAATGAGCAGTTCTTC
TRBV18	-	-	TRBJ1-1	CASSPSGGGTEAFF	TGTGCCAGCTCACCAAGCGGTGGGGGCACTGAAGCTTTCTTT
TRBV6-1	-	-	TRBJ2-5	CASNKKEETQYF	TGTGCCAGCAATAAGAAAGAAGAGACCCAGTACTTC
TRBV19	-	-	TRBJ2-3	CASSIFFRETQYF	TGTGCCAGTAGTATATTTTTTCGGGAGACGCAGTATTTT
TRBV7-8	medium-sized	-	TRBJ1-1	CASSLRVSTANTEAFF	TGTGCCAGCAGCTTACGGGTCTCGACAGCTAATACTGAAGCTTTCTTT
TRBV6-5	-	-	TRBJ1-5	CASSPYSGHQPQHF	TGTGCCAGCAGTCCCTACAGTGGACATCAGCCCCAGCATTTT
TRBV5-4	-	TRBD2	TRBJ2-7	CASSLGGTSFEQYF	TGTGCCAGCAGCTTGGGCGGGACTAGCTTCGAGCAGTACTTC
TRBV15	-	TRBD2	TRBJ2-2	CATSSSPGLARGTGELFF	TGTGCCACCAGCTCATCCCCGGGACTAGCGCGTGGCACCGGGGAGCTGTTTTTT
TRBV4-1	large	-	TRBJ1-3	CASSQDPGDSGNTIYF	TGCGCCAGCAGCCAAGATCCCGGAGACTCTGGAAACACCATATATTTT
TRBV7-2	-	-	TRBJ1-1	CASSLTGSTEAFF	TGTGCCAGCAGCCTCACAGGGAGCACTGAAGCTTTCTTT
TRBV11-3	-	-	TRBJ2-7	CASSLAVGAFHEQYF	TGTGCCAGCAGCTTAGCTGTGGGGGCCTTCCACGAGCAGTACTTC
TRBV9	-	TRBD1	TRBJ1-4	CASSAGTATNEKLFF	TGTGCCAGCAGCGCGGGGACAGCTACTAATGAAAAACTGTTTTTT
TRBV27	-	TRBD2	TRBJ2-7	CASSFGTSGSLYEQYF	TGTGCCAGCAGTTTCGGGACTAGCGGGAGTCTCTACGAGCAGTACTTC
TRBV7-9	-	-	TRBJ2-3	CASSSTRLLRTDTQYF	TGTGCCAGCAGCTCGACTAGACTACTCCGCACAGATACGCAGTATTTT